This T cell receptor beta chain came from a study of blood T cell repertoires in COVID-19. About the research overall: Samples came from the United States, Italy and Spain, spanning acute and convalescent COVID-19. Sample material is recorded as cDNA or gDNA derived from T cells, B-cell-depleted T cells, or PBMCs.

Original handling: Amplified reference gene primers provided the basis for estimating nucleated cell counts. Generated by immunoSEQ multiplex PCR, the TCRdb table keeps only in-frame clones and is missing some. The V and J calls and clone size were taken over from that table, and D and trimming were inferred from the DNA. The sample contains over 95,000 clones, 85% of which appear only once. This clone was observed a single time. After removal of 4 bases from V and 4 bases from J, the junction contained 6 bases not matched to a gene. Germline V lookup: CDR1 SGHKS, CDR2 YYEKEE (reference sequence). The CDR3 extends over 15 amino acids. Patients in Seattle were enrolled during active infection, then followed longitudinally.

This clonotype was obtained from a woman in her fifties or sixties with COVID-19, enrolled during active disease. Source material: peripheral blood. The gene calls are TRBV5-5 and TRBJ1-1, with 11 bases fitting TRBD1. For the CDR3, the DNA is TGTGCCAGCAGCATTAGGACAGGGGGCCTCACTGAAGCTTTCTTT. Translating it yields CASSIRTGGLTEAFF.